This TCR beta chain was found in a study of blood T cell repertoires in COVID-19 (dated by TCRdb to the early 2020s). Describing the broader study: The collaborator samples originated in the United States, Italy and Spain and spanned the acute and convalescent phases of COVID-19. The prospective study material was composed of cDNA or gDNA derived from T cells, B-cell-depleted T cells, or PBMCs. Deeply sampled blood TCRbeta repertoires from subjects exposed to, actively infected with, or recovered from COVID-19 were included in the dataset. The repertoires were released in a freely available public database meant as a resource for research on the immune response to SARS-CoV-2. Samples were obtained from the ongoing ImmuneRACE study (first 160 participants) and from approximately 1,200 subjects provided by 6 global collaborators. The sample metadata nearly always contained a de-identified subject ID, COVID-19 status, age in years and sex. Where available, HLA class I and class II types were taken from metadata supplied by the sample provider and were not determined by assay-based typing.

What the authors observed across the whole study: How much clinical and demographic metadata was included differed by source and by participant, and the metadata was provided uncurated.

For this clone: The specificity of this receptor is unknown. No per-base quality is available; no much larger clone lies one base away.

The immunoSEQ Assay, a bias-controlled multiplex PCR, was used to amplify TCRbeta CDR3 regions from genomic DNA. In the source study's methods: The number of nucleated cells in each sample was estimated by amplification of reference gene primers within the assay. To quantify the absolute abundance of each unique TCRbeta CDR3 rearrangement, sequence reads were collapsed and filtered. For each sample, productive Simpson clonality was calculated by taking the square root of Simpson's diversity index across productive rearrangements. The clones in this table, taken by TCRdb from immuneACCESS, are in-frame only. Not every clone is retained; where verified, under half of the shortfall comes from an unresolved V gene, and the cause of the rest is unknown. From that table come the V and J calls and clone size; the DNA was used to work out D and trimming. For this sample there are approximately 120,000 clones; about 70% appear just once. The ten largest clonotypes hold 6% of the sample.

One collaborating source in Seattle enrolled patients during active infection and followed them longitudinally through the course of disease. Collaborating institutions collected whole blood in K2EDTA tubes following their own protocols. For TCRbeta analysis, collaborators shipped samples in one of three forms: frozen whole blood, isolated PBMCs, or DNA extracted from either of those sample types. The germline ends are 15 bases apart after V is trimmed by 0 bases and J by 7 bases. The CDR1 and CDR2 encoded by the germline V gene are ENHRY and SYGVKD. The CDR3 covers 15 residues, taking in both the cysteine and the phenylalanine. Kept here is only the CDR3 DNA, which spans 45 bases and is read in frame from base 1.

This sequence was found in an elderly man with COVID-19, enrolled during active disease. This chain joins TRBV10-3 to TRBJ1-2, and the D gene may be TRBD1, 5 bases matching. The sample taken for sequencing was peripheral blood. The CDR3 amino acid sequence is: CAISESEQAFGGYTF. The DNA reads TGTGCCATCAGTGAGTCCGAACAGGCTTTTGGTGGCTACACCTTC.